This is a list of T cell receptor beta chains from one sample in a study of CD8+ T cells in alopecia areata. Some clones are missing from TCRdb's copy, which holds only in-frame ones; the method was immunoSEQ multiplex PCR. The data show 150,000 to 200,000 clones, with less than 70% seen just once and 1.3% held by the top ten. The sample here was CD4+ T cells sorted from blood, taken at approximately week 50, from a patient treated with tofacitinib. These receptor sequences come from a human donor with alopecia areata. The CDR3 runs from the conserved cysteine through the conserved F or W.

v_gene,j_gene,CDR3aa
TRBV4-3,TRBJ2-4,CASSQELSPIQYF
TRBV5-6,TRBJ1-5,CASSFRPDQPQHF
TRBV29-1,TRBJ2-6,CSVLGQLSGANVLTF
TRBV27,TRBJ2-7,CASSPQGGQYF
TRBV15,TRBJ1-5,CATSRVGPVSQHF
TRBV15,TRBJ2-3,CATSGPGQGSSTQYF
TRBV27,TRBJ2-3,CASSPTGRHHTDTQYF
TRBV19,TRBJ1-5,CASSRGNNQPQHF
TRBV7-6,TRBJ2-7,CASSDAGQGYYEQYF
TRBV29-1,TRBJ2-4,CSVEGGELAKNIQYF
TRBV27,TRBJ1-6,CASRDQGSNSPLHF
TRBV27,TRBJ2-3,CASSLLSVGYTDTQYF
TRBV5-1,TRBJ2-5,CASSLAGGQETQYF
TRBV10-2,TRBJ2-3,CASRLAGVITDTQYF
TRBV9,TRBJ1-1,CASSPGQPRTEAFF
TRBV6-5,TRBJ2-7,CASSYGHEQYF
TRBV30,TRBJ1-4,CAWRPETNEKLFF
TRBV25-1,TRBJ2-7,CASSSRTGVPYEQYF
TRBV2,TRBJ1-1,CASNSQGGTEAFF
TRBV19,TRBJ1-1,CASSPGTGSMNTEAFF
TRBV30,TRBJ2-3,CAWSVLTDTQYF
TRBV15,TRBJ1-1,CATSQDQFSFF
TRBV7-2,TRBJ1-2,CASSPRMGSYGYTF
TRBV29-1,TRBJ1-1,CSVDGRVNTEAFF
TRBV7-6,TRBJ1-1,CASSLGGSATEAFF
TRBV15,TRBJ2-1,CATSRSRGDNEQFF
TRBV4-3,TRBJ1-1,CASSQRGQGVGNTEAFF
TRBV30,TRBJ1-3,CAWSASGGSGNTIYF
TRBV10-3,TRBJ2-7,CAISDGRDSYEQYF
TRBV29-1,TRBJ2-3,CSAGPGSTDTQYF
TRBV29-1,TRBJ2-4,CSVVVRAAKNIQYF
TRBV29-1,TRBJ1-2,CSVTDRTNGGYTF
TRBV29-1,TRBJ2-7,CSVAPKQGSYEQYF
TRBV30,TRBJ1-5,CAWSLLEQPQHF
TRBV11-2,TRBJ2-7,CASSLVTGVTYEQYF
TRBV14,TRBJ1-2,CASSQEGRVRSYTF
TRBV5-1,TRBJ2-3,CASSHRTSGKPDTQYF
TRBV15,TRBJ2-5,CATSTGTSGGETQYF
TRBV11-3,TRBJ2-7,CASSPLGNQGDYEQYF
TRBV2,TRBJ2-7,CASLAGAGFHEQYF
TRBV28,TRBJ2-2,CASSLSATGELFF
TRBV5-1,TRBJ2-7,CASSTPGGESYEQYF
TRBV30,TRBJ2-3,CAWSGWGRTDTQYF
TRBV4-1,TRBJ2-7,CASSHMKQGDYEQYF
TRBV27,TRBJ2-1,CASSLGGRDYNEQFF
TRBV2,TRBJ1-2,CASSEGDINYGYTF
TRBV30,TRBJ2-3,CAWSKRGFSTDTQYF
TRBV6-5,TRBJ2-3,CASRGAGGNTDTQYF
TRBV9,TRBJ1-1,CASSVQGSNTEAFF
TRBV30,TRBJ1-2,CAGRLPGEDYGYTF
TRBV30,TRBJ1-2,CAWSPGPRTTGGYTF